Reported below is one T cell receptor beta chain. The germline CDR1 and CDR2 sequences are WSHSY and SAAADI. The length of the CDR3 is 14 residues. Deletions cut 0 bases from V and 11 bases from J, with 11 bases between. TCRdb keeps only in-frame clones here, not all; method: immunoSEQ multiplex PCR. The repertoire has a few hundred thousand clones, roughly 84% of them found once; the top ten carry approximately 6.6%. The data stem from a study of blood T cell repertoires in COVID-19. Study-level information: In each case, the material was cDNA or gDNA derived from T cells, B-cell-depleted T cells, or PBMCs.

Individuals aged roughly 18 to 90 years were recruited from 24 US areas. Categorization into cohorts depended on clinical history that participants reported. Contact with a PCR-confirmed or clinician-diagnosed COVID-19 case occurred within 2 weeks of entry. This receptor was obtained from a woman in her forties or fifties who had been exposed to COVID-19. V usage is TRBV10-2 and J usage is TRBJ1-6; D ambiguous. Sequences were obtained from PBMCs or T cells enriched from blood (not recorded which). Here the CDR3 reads CASSESAGSAPLHF. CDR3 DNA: TGCGCCAGCAGTGAGTCGGCGGGATCGGCACCCCTCCACTTT.